The clone carrying this T cell receptor beta chain occurred a few times. Germline assignment: CDR1 SGDLS and CDR2 YYNGEE. J gave up 5 bases and V 3 bases, and 8 bases lay outside the gene matches. The CDR3 is made up of 16 amino acids. This sample is drawn from a study of blood T cell repertoires in COVID-19. The overall study: COVID-19 samples from acute and convalescent phases originated in the United States, Italy and Spain.

Data came from immunoSEQ multiplex PCR; TCRdb stores just in-frame clones and leaves some out. This table holds 200,000 to 250,000 clones, roughly 90% found once. The material sequenced was peripheral blood. This sequence joins TRBV9 and TRBJ2-1, with 10 bases that match TRBD2. This clonotype originated in a man in his 60s with COVID-19, enrolled during active disease. CDR3 nucleotides: TGTGCCAGCAGCGCCACCACTAGCGGGATAAACAATGAGCAGTTCTTC. It yields the protein CASSATTSGINNEQFF.